A single sample is the source of the 27 T cell receptor beta chains below, sequenced in a study of PD-1 blockade in classical Hodgkin lymphoma. Assay: immunoSEQ multiplex PCR; the TCRdb copy retains only in-frame clones and omits some. This sample has around 37,000 clones; approximately 90% occur once, and the top ten carry roughly 0.31%. The time point here: cycle 4 day 1 (C4D1), after less than 7 weeks of nivolumab. Every single patient, without exception, relapsed after autologous stem cell transplantation, and brentuximab vedotin exposure varied. From thawed PBMCs, CD4+ T cells were purified using magnetic negative selection. The sample consisted of CD4+ T cells from blood, taken before the fourth cycle of nivolumab. These receptors all stem from a human donor with classical Hodgkin lymphoma.

V gene TRBV28 combines with J gene TRBJ2-5, with 9 bases aligning to TRBD1. CDR3 size: 18 residues. Per the germline V gene, CDR1 is MDHEN and CDR2 is SYDVKM. The ends lost 3 bases at V and 1 base at J; junction bases unmatched: 12. This CDR3 is CASSFYRRDRVIQETQYF. The CDR3 DNA is TGTGCCAGCAGTTTTTATCGGAGGGACAGGGTAATCCAAGAGACCCAGTACTTC.

The chain uses TRBV30 and TRBJ2-3; the D gene could be TRBD1 or TRBD2 (5 bases each). This CDR3 contains 13 residues. The germline V and J ends were trimmed by 2 bases and 2 bases, with 8 bases remaining between them. Germline V gives CDR1 GTSNPN, CDR2 SVGIG (reference sequence). The CDR3: CAWSLGDTDTQYF. The CDR3 bases are TGTGCCTGGAGTTTGGGGGACACAGATACGCAGTATTTT.

The chain combines TRBV6-6 with TRBJ1-3; D not certain. Deletions cut 0 bases from V and 1 base from J, with 7 bases between. CDR1 is MNHNY and CDR2 is SVGAGI in the germline V gene (reference sequence). CDR3 size: 15 residues. The CDR3 sequence is CASSYSVGSGNTIYF. CDR3 DNA sequence: TGTGCCAGCAGTTACTCAGTTGGATCTGGAAACACCATATATTTT.

The chain is built from TRBV5-1 and TRBJ2-1; 8 bases match TRBD1. Germline CDR1 is SGHRS and CDR2 is YFSETQ. V dropped 5 bases and J dropped 0; count of bases not matched to a gene: 4. CDR3 length: 15 amino acids. CDR3 region: CASSGGTGSYNEQFF. As DNA, the CDR3 is TGCGCCAGCAGTGGGGGGACAGGCTCCTACAATGAGCAGTTCTTC.

The chain has TRBV25-1 and TRBJ2-7, with no clear D. The CDR3 extends over 11 amino acids. V shed 5 bases and J shed 7 bases, with 9 bases lying between them. Germline V gene data show CDR1 as MGHDK and CDR2 as SYGVNS. The CDR3 is CASSFTREQYF. Here the CDR3 DNA reads TGTGCCAGCAGTTTCACGAGGGAGCAGTACTTC.

The chain links TRBV5-6 to TRBJ2-1, with D unresolved. CDR1 is SGHDT and CDR2 is YYEEEE in the germline V gene. The ends were cut back, 2 bases at V and 6 bases at J, with 6 bases in the middle. The CDR3 is made up of 12 amino acids. CDR3 protein: CASSFPGNEQFF. The CDR3 DNA follows: TGTGCCAGCAGCTTTCCGGGCAATGAGCAGTTCTTC.

The chain combines TRBV28 with TRBJ1-3; D remains ambiguous. This CDR3 is 13 amino acids long. V was clipped by 2 bases and J by 4 bases, with 6 bases between them. Germline assignment: CDR1 MDHEN and CDR2 SYDVKM. CDR3 sequence: CASSLMWGNTIYF. CDR3 sequence (DNA): TGTGCCAGCAGTTTAATGTGGGGAAACACCATATATTTT.

The chain is built from TRBV4-1 and TRBJ1-1; D not certain. Germline lookup yields CDR1 MGHRA and CDR2 YSYEKL. Trimming took off 0 bases at V and 11 bases at J, with 13 bases between the two ends. CDR3 size: 13 residues. The CDR3 nucleotides read TGCGCCAGCAGCCAAGATCGCAGCTCAAGGGCTTTCTTT. Amino acids: CASSQDRSSRAFF.

This sequence joins TRBV6-1 and TRBJ1-2; TRBD1 aligns across 7 bases. Germline CDR1 and CDR2: MNHNS and SASEGT. V lost 5 bases, J lost 0 bases, and 3 bases stayed unmatched. The CDR3 sequence is 14 residues long. The CDR3 DNA reads as TGTGCCAGCAGTAAGGGACAGCCTAACTATGGCTACACCTTC. Translation: CASSKGQPNYGYTF.

The V call is TRBV11-2, the J call TRBJ1-3, with D perhaps matching TRBD1 (5 bases). Germline CDR1 is SGHAT and CDR2 is FQNNGV. V dropped 3 bases and J dropped 7 bases, with 25 bases sitting between them. CDR3 length: 18 residues. The CDR3 DNA reads as TGTGCCAGCAGCTTGAGAGGGGTTTCAGGGAAGAGTTGGAACACCATATATTTT. Its translation is CASSLRGVSGKSWNTIYF.

V usage is TRBV28 and J usage is TRBJ1-1, with D perhaps TRBD1 (6 bases). The CDR3 extends over 14 amino acids. With 3 bases removed from V and 8 bases from J, the gap between germline ends came to 16 bases. CDR1 MDHEN and CDR2 SYDVKM come from the germline V gene. In DNA form, the CDR3 reads TGTGCCAGCAGTTTCCCACAAAACAGGGAGGAAGCTTTCTTT. Amino acid sequence: CASSFPQNREEAFF.

J is TRBJ2-5 and V is TRBV28; 8 bases align to TRBD2. V gave up 5 bases and J gave up 13 bases; unmatched junction bases: 15. There are 14 residues in the CDR3. The germline V gene encodes CDR1 MDHEN and CDR2 SYDVKM. In DNA form, the CDR3 reads TGTGCCAGCAGTCCAGGGGATACCATTCGGGGGGGGTACTTC. It encodes CASSPGDTIRGGYF. Full variable domain (rest looked up from reference TRBV28 and TRBJ2-5): DVKVTQSSRYLVKRTGEKVFLECVQDMDHENMFWYRQDPGLGLRLIYFSYDVKMKEKGDIPEGYSVSREKKERFSLILESASTNQTSMYLCASSPGDTIRGGYFGPGTRLLVL.

In this sample, this clone turned up once. The CDR3 DNA sequence: TGCGCCAGCAGCTTGGCCCCAGGGGGTGAAGAGACCCAGTACTTC. As protein: CASSLAPGGEETQYF. The chain couples TRBV5-1 to TRBJ2-5, with 7 bases that match TRBD1. J gave up 3 bases and V 0 bases, and 5 bases lay outside the gene matches. The CDR3 length is 15 residues. Germline V gene sequence: CDR1 SGHRS, CDR2 YFSETQ.

The chain uses TRBV30 and TRBJ1-2; D perhaps matches TRBD1 (5 bases). The CDR3 is 11 residues long. Germline CDR1 is GTSNPN and CDR2 is SVGIG (reference sequence). This CDR3 reads CAGLTNYGYTF. Here the CDR3 DNA reads TGTGCGGGGCTAACTAACTATGGCTACACCTTC.

This clone came up a few times. CDR3 bases: TGTGCCAGCAGTACCACCGGGGAGCTGTTTTTT. This gives the protein CASSTTGELFF. The rearrangement joins TRBV7-3 to TRBJ2-2; D remains ambiguous. The germline V and J ends were trimmed by 6 bases and 4 bases, with 3 bases remaining between them. This CDR3 is built from 11 residues. Germline-derived CDR1 and CDR2 are SGHTA and FQGTGA.

The gene calls are TRBV19 and TRBJ1-2; the match to TRBD1 covers 9 bases. This CDR3 has 15 amino acids. Germline CDR1 reads LNHDA; CDR2 reads SQIVND (reference sequence). V shed 3 bases, J shed 4 bases, and the junction held 6 bases outside the gene matches. The CDR3, as DNA: TGTGCCAGTAGTATCGGCCCGACAGGGGGCTATGGCTACACCTTC. Translation gives CASSIGPTGGYGYTF.

This rearrangement joins TRBV6-1 to TRBJ1-1; 7 nucleotides agree with TRBD1. V dropped 2 bases and J dropped 8; count of bases not matched to a gene: 5. This CDR3 comprises 13 residues. Germline V gene data show CDR1 as MNHNS and CDR2 as SASEGT. The CDR3 coding sequence is TGTGCCAGCAGTGAAAGGGACAGAGGAGAAGCTTTCTTT. It specifies CASSERDRGEAFF.

The V and J genes are TRBV28 and TRBJ1-2; 7 nucleotides line up with TRBD1. Germline CDR1 is MDHEN and CDR2 is SYDVKM. CDR3 size: 14 residues. The J segment lost 2 bases and the V segment lost 5 bases, leaving 5 bases of the junction unmatched. The CDR3 DNA reads TGTGCCAGCAGTAAGACAGGGATGAACTATGGCTACACCTTC. Its protein product is CASSKTGMNYGYTF.

The chain is built from TRBV11-3 and TRBJ2-7, with D perhaps matching TRBD1 (6 bases). The CDR3 runs to 13 residues. Trimming pared 4 bases from V and 6 bases from J, leaving 13 bases between. The germline V gene has CDR1 SGHNT and CDR2 YENEEA. CDR3: CASSSLTGSEQYF. In DNA form, the CDR3 reads TGTGCCAGCAGCTCGTTGACAGGCTCCGAGCAGTACTTC.

The chain links TRBV6-5 to TRBJ1-4; unclear D gene. The CDR3 is 15 amino acids. V lost 0 bases, J lost 0 bases, and 5 bases lay in between. CDR1 is MNHEY, CDR2 SVGAGI, per germline. CDR3 bases: TGTGCCAGCAGTTACTCCGGGGCAACTAATGAAAAACTGTTTTTT. This gives the protein CASSYSGATNEKLFF.

This clone showed up just a few times. The V and J genes are TRBV20-1 and TRBJ1-1; TRBD1 matches 9 bases. CDR3 length equals 11 residues. V shed 6 bases, J shed 6 bases, and the junction held 2 bases outside the gene matches. Germline-derived CDR1 and CDR2 are DFQATT and SNEGSKA (reference sequence). CDR3: CSAGQGSEAFF. CDR3 bases: TGCAGTGCGGGACAGGGTTCTGAAGCTTTCTTT.

As to this clone: The germline gene is not matched at one end of the junction; a read error may be the cause. The V call is TRBV30, the J call TRBJ2-7; D is unclear. The CDR3 runs 14 residues. Looked up from germline, CDR1 is GTSNPN and CDR2 is SVGIG (reference sequence). DNA of the CDR3: TGTGCCTGGAGAATCAGCGATCCCTCCCACGAGCAGTACTTC. As protein: CAWRISDPSHEQYF. The whole variable domain, remainder taken from reference TRBV30 and TRBJ2-7, is SQTIHQWPATLVQPVGSPLSLECTVEGTSNPNLYWYRQAAGRGLQLLFYSVGIGQISSEVPQNLSASRPQDRQFILSSKKLLLSDSGFYLCAWRISDPSHEQYFGPGTRLTVT.

The rearrangement links TRBV30 to TRBJ1-5, with D hard to call. CDR1 GTSNPN and CDR2 SVGIG come from the germline V gene (reference sequence). The V and J ends lost 0 bases and 0 bases respectively, with 3 bases between them. The CDR3 loop spans 13 amino acids. CDR3 DNA sequence: TGTGCCTGGAGTGTATCTAGCAATCAGCCCCAGCATTTT. This encodes CAWSVSSNQPQHF.

The table lists this clone with a count of one. The chain uses TRBV27 and TRBJ2-1, with D hard to call. Between the trimmed V and J ends, which lost 0 bases and 12 bases, there was a span of 18 bases. This CDR3 is 15 amino acids long. Looked up from germline, CDR1 is MNHEY and CDR2 is SMNVEV (reference sequence). The CDR3 nucleotides are TGTGCCAGCAGTTTATCTGAAGTGAGAGGTTTAGGGCAGTTCTTC. Amino acid sequence: CASSLSEVRGLGQFF.

In its sample, this clone was seen once. The gene calls are TRBV5-1 and TRBJ1-5; D is undetermined. Germline CDR1 is SGHRS and CDR2 is YFSETQ. Trimming removed 4 bases at V and 4 bases at J, with 9 bases between. This CDR3 spans 13 amino acids. CDR3 nucleotides: TGCGCCAGCAGCCCAGACACGAATCAGCCCCAGCATTTT. Translated: CASSPDTNQPQHF.

In the case of this clone: Other DNA sequences from this sample encode an identical CDR3 as well. The chain combines TRBV7-9 with TRBJ1-4; D may be TRBD1 (5 bases). Trimming cost V 5 bases and J 5 bases, with 12 bases left between them. This CDR3 has 14 residues. Germline loops: CDR1 SEHNR, CDR2 FQNEAQ (reference sequence). In nucleotides, the CDR3 is TGTGCCAGCAGCCTCGCGCAGGGAAATGAAAAACTGTTTTTT. Translation: CASSLAQGNEKLFF. The variable domain in full, completed from reference TRBV7-9 and TRBJ1-4, reads DTGVSQNPRHKITKRGQNVTFRCDPISEHNRLYWYRQTLGQGPEFLTYFQNEAQLEKSRLLSDRFSAERPKGSFSTLEIQRTEQGDSAMYLCASSLAQGNEKLFFGSGTQLSVL.

This clone was seen a handful of times. The chain joins TRBV6-5 to TRBJ1-2, with 7 bases identical to TRBD1. Per the germline V gene, CDR1 is MNHEY and CDR2 is SVGAGI. V lost 9 bases to trimming and J lost 7 bases; unmatched junction nucleotides: 14. CDR3 length equals 14 residues. The CDR3 region is CASRRQGRASGYTF. Here the CDR3 DNA reads TGTGCCAGTCGACGACAGGGACGGGCCAGTGGCTACACCTTC.